Listed here are 28 T cell receptor beta chains from one sample, sequenced in a study of cytomegalovirus exposure and HLA in healthy donors. Assay used: immunoSEQ multiplex PCR; TCRdb lists only in-frame clones, some missing. The sample contains more than 80,000 clones, 88% of which appear only once. The sequencing input was PBMCs. Source of these receptors: a woman younger than 35 in good health and CMV-seropositive.

The V gene is TRBV18, the J gene TRBJ2-5, with D possibly matching TRBD1 (6 bases). CDR3 length: 16 residues. V lost 1 base and J 0 bases, leaving 12 bases between the germline ends. Germline-derived CDR1 and CDR2 are KGHSH and LQKENI. As DNA, the CDR3 is TGTGCCAGCTCACCACTTCTGGGGGCAGACCAAGAGACCCAGTACTTC. Amino acids: CASSPLLGADQETQYF.

V usage is TRBV28 and J usage is TRBJ2-7; D gene ambiguous. The CDR3 is made up of 17 amino acids. Trimming pared 6 bases from V and 0 bases from J, leaving 21 bases between. Germline CDR1 MDHEN, CDR2 SYDVKM. The CDR3 spells CASSSRFRGESSYEQYV. The CDR3 DNA sequence: TGTGCCAGCAGCTCCCGTTTTCGTGGAGAGAGCTCCTACGAGCAGTACGTC.

The gene calls are TRBV7-2 and TRBJ2-5, with TRBD2 matching 15 bases. Germline loops: CDR1 SGHTA, CDR2 FQGNSA. The V and J ends lost 1 base and 4 bases, in that order; junction bases with no gene match: 4. This CDR3 region has 17 residues. The DNA of the CDR3 is TGTGCCAGCAGCTTAGGCGGACTAGCGGGGGGGCGAGAGACCCAGTACTTC. Translation: CASSLGGLAGGRETQYF.

The chain combines TRBV6-1 with TRBJ2-7; D remains ambiguous. Between the trimmed V and J ends, which lost 8 bases and 7 bases, there was a span of 9 bases. The germline V gene has CDR1 MNHNS and CDR2 SASEGT. CDR3 length equals 10 residues. CDR3 bases: TGTGCCAGCCTTCTCGAGGAGCAGTACTTC. Protein: CASLLEEQYF.

The rearrangement uses TRBV5-6 and TRBJ2-3; 9 positions match TRBD1. V shed 4 bases, J shed 1 base, and the junction held 4 bases outside the gene matches. The CDR3 is 15 amino acids. Germline values: CDR1 SGHDT, CDR2 YYEEEE. The CDR3 protein is CASSVRTGGTDTQYF. DNA for the CDR3: TGTGCCAGCAGCGTCCGGACAGGGGGCACAGATACGCAGTATTTT. Combining the CDR3 with reference TRBV5-6 and TRBJ2-3 gives the whole variable domain DAGVTQSPTHLIKTRGQQVTLRCSPKSGHDTVSWYQQALGQGPQFIFQYYEEEERQRGNFPDRFSGHQFPNYSSELNVNALLLGDSALYLCASSVRTGGTDTQYFGPGTRLTVL.

This clone has a handful of counts. The rearrangement links TRBV11-2 to TRBJ2-7, with 9 bases identical to TRBD1. Germline loops: CDR1 SGHAT, CDR2 FQNNGV. J lost 4 bases, V lost 3 bases, and 4 bases had no gene match. The CDR3 runs 14 residues. The CDR3 DNA reads TGTGCCAGCAGCTTGGGACAGGGTTGGTACGAGCAGTACGTC. It yields the protein CASSLGQGWYEQYV.

The chain combines TRBV19 with TRBJ1-6, with TRBD1 identical over 9 bases. V gave up 6 bases and J gave up 9 bases; unmatched junction bases: 9. Germline CDR1 and CDR2: LNHDA and SQIVND (reference sequence). This CDR3 region has 15 residues. In DNA, the CDR3 is TGTGCCAGTAGGATCACAGGGGGCCTAGGTTCACCCCTCCACTTT. This sequence encodes CASRITGGLGSPLHF.

V is TRBV9 and J is TRBJ2-2; 7 bases are shared with TRBD2. Trimming took 1 base from V and 0 from J; bases not matched to a gene: 6. Germline V gene sequence: CDR1 SGDLS, CDR2 YYNGEE. The CDR3 runs to 17 residues. The CDR3 here is CASSVPRAGANTGELFF. The CDR3 DNA follows: TGTGCCAGCAGCGTACCTCGTGCGGGGGCGAACACCGGGGAGCTGTTTTTT.

V is TRBV28 and J is TRBJ1-2; no clear D. The germline CDR1 and CDR2 sequences are MDHEN and SYDVKM. V lost 4 bases and J 2 bases, leaving 5 bases between the germline ends. The CDR3 sequence is 12 residues long. In DNA, the CDR3 is TGTGCCAGCAGTTCCAGAAACTATGGCTACACCTTC. Its translation: CASSSRNYGYTF.

J is TRBJ2-2 and V is TRBV6-4; 10 bases agree with TRBD2. The V gene end was trimmed by 10 bases and the J gene end by 1 base; junction bases not matched to a gene: 3. Looked up from germline, CDR1 is MRHNA and CDR2 is SNTAGT. The CDR3 sequence is 14 residues long. DNA for the CDR3: TGTGCCATGCAGCGGGGGGGGAACACCGGGGAGCTGTTTTTT. It specifies CAMQRGGNTGELFF.

This clone was seen a few times. The chain combines TRBV2 with TRBJ1-6; possible D gene TRBD1, 6 bases. Germline loops: CDR1 SNHLY, CDR2 FYNNEI. The CDR3 has 15 residues. The V and J ends lost 0 bases and 7 bases respectively, with 10 bases between them. The CDR3 loop reads CASSEAQGWNSPLHF. CDR3 bases: TGTGCCAGCAGTGAAGCACAGGGTTGGAATTCACCCCTCCACTTT.

The chain joins TRBV6-1 to TRBJ2-7; D perhaps matches TRBD2 (5 bases). V was cut by 1 base and J by 0 bases, with 10 bases left in between. This CDR3 has 15 residues. Germline V gene data show CDR1 as MNHNS and CDR2 as SASEGT. The CDR3 sequence: CASSEGGSLSYEQYV. In DNA, the CDR3 is TGTGCCAGCAGTGAAGGAGGGTCTCTCTCCTACGAGCAGTACGTC.

The rearrangement uses TRBV2 and TRBJ1-1, with 11 bases identical to TRBD1. The V segment lost 3 bases and the J segment 1 base; nucleotides outside the gene matches: 13. This CDR3 spans 19 amino acids. CDR1 SNHLY and CDR2 FYNNEI come from the germline V gene. The CDR3 DNA sequence: TGTGCCAGCAGTGAGGATCGGACAGGGGGCCGCGGGTGGAACACTGAAGCTTTCTTT. Amino acids: CASSEDRTGGRGWNTEAFF.

The V gene is TRBV2, the J gene TRBJ1-4, with D possibly TRBD1 on 5 matching bases. Germline values: CDR1 SNHLY, CDR2 FYNNEI. Trimming cost V 1 base and J 4 bases, with 19 bases left between them. CDR3 length equals 18 residues. CDR3 coding DNA: TGTGCCAGCAGTGAAGAGGTTGTTGTGGGGCAGGATAATGAAAAACTGTTTTTT. Translating it yields CASSEEVVVGQDNEKLFF.

The V and J genes are TRBV19 and TRBJ1-1; D call uncertain. Germline V gene sequence: CDR1 LNHDA, CDR2 SQIVND (reference sequence). This CDR3 comprises 14 residues. Trimming removed 4 bases from V and 7 bases from J, with 16 bases in between. CDR3 region: CASSNSWEVGEAFF. CDR3 in DNA: TGTGCCAGTAGTAACAGTTGGGAGGTTGGTGAAGCTTTCTTT.

This rearrangement joins TRBV5-1 to TRBJ2-3; D unresolved. There are 11 residues in the CDR3. CDR1 SGHRS and CDR2 YFSETQ come from the germline V gene. V was trimmed by 5 bases and J by 4 bases, leaving 5 bases between them. The CDR3 DNA is TGCGCCAGCAGATCTGCAGATACGCAGTATTTT. Protein sequence: CASRSADTQYF. The full variable domain, rest sourced from reference TRBV5-1 and TRBJ2-3, is KAGVTQTPRYLIKTRGQQVTLSCSPISGHRSVSWYQQTPGQGLQFLFEYFSETQRNKGNFPGRFSGRQFSNSRSEMNVSTLELGDSALYLCASRSADTQYFGPGTRLTVL.

This clone was seen a handful of times. This chain connects TRBV11-2 to TRBJ1-1; D might be TRBD1 (5 bases). This CDR3 is built from 12 residues. Germline assignment: CDR1 SGHAT and CDR2 FQNNGV. V lost 5 bases and J 7 bases, leaving 11 bases between the germline ends. CDR3 sequence reads: CASSRTIGEAFF. For the CDR3, the DNA is TGTGCCAGCAGCCGGACAATAGGTGAAGCTTTCTTT.

The V call is TRBV28, the J call TRBJ1-5; TRBD1 is a possible D gene (6 bases). Trimming took off 3 bases at V and 2 bases at J, with 14 bases between the two ends. Germline V gene data show CDR1 as MDHEN and CDR2 as SYDVKM. This CDR3 has 16 amino acids. The DNA of the CDR3 is TGTGCCAGCAGTTTCCCCGACTCAGGGGGCAATCAGCCCCAGCATTTT. It encodes CASSFPDSGGNQPQHF.

The V and J genes are TRBV10-3 and TRBJ2-1; TRBD2 might be the D (7 bases). Germline V gene sequence: CDR1 ENHRY, CDR2 SYGVKD. This CDR3 has 14 residues. The germline V and J ends were trimmed by 10 bases and 4 bases, with 17 bases remaining between them. Here the CDR3 DNA reads TGTGCCACCAGCGGGACACCAGTATACAATGAGCAGTTCTTC. Translated, it gives CATSGTPVYNEQFF.

This clone was observed a few times. This rearrangement joins TRBV10-2 to TRBJ2-7; a possible D gene is TRBD1 (5 bases). Germline loops: CDR1 WSHSY, CDR2 SAAADI. V dropped 3 bases and J dropped 2 bases, with 14 bases sitting between them. CDR3 length equals 15 residues. The CDR3 is CASSDFQGLAYEQYV. The CDR3 DNA follows: TGCGCCAGCAGTGACTTTCAGGGCCTTGCCTACGAGCAGTACGTC.

The chain links TRBV4-3 to TRBJ2-1, with 8 bases aligning to TRBD2. CDR3 length equals 17 residues. Germline CDR1 reads LGHNA; CDR2 reads YSLEER. Losses at the gene ends were 0 bases for V and 5 bases for J; bases not matched to a gene: 9. CDR3 bases: TGCGCCAGCAGCCAAGAGGGCTCGGGGGGGGGCCACAATGAGCAGTTCTTC. The encoded protein is CASSQEGSGGGHNEQFF.

V is TRBV18 and J is TRBJ2-5, with D tentatively TRBD2 (6 bases). Trimming took off 4 bases at V and 7 bases at J, with 19 bases between the two ends. In germline, CDR1 is KGHSH, CDR2 LQKENI. The CDR3 runs to 15 residues. Here the CDR3 reads CASSLLGTGVGTQYF. As DNA, the CDR3 is TGTGCCAGCTCACTCCTCGGGACTGGGGTTGGGACCCAGTACTTC.

The V call is TRBV5-5, the J call TRBJ2-1; the match to TRBD1 covers 7 bases. The length of the CDR3 is 15 residues. Germline lookup yields CDR1 SGHKS and CDR2 YYEKEE (reference sequence). V dropped 5 bases and J dropped 10; count of bases not matched to a gene: 15. CDR3 DNA sequence: TGTGCCAGCAGTTTCCGGGACAGAGGGTCCGGGGAGCAGTTCTTC. It codes for CASSFRDRGSGEQFF.

CDR3 amino acids: CASSYSDRGPSEAFF. The CDR3 bases are TGTGCCAGCAGTTACTCGGACAGGGGGCCTTCTGAAGCTTTCTTT. V and J are TRBV6-6 and TRBJ1-1, with 11 bases lining up with TRBD1. This CDR3 is built from 15 residues. The germline gives CDR1 MNHNY, CDR2 SVGAGI (reference sequence). The junction had 3 bases not matched to a gene; V was cut back by 0 bases and J by 6 bases.

The chain carries TRBV28 and TRBJ1-5; possible D gene TRBD1, 6 bases. There are 14 residues in the CDR3. V was clipped by 6 bases and J by 11 bases, with 20 bases between them. CDR1 is MDHEN and CDR2 is SYDVKM in the germline V gene. Here the CDR3 reads CASSDSQGYSAQHF. CDR3 in DNA: TGTGCCAGCAGCGACTCACAGGGTTATTCAGCCCAGCATTTT. Combining the CDR3 with reference TRBV28 and TRBJ1-5 gives the whole variable domain DVKVTQSSRYLVKRTGEKVFLECVQDMDHENMFWYRQDPGLGLRLIYFSYDVKMKEKGDIPEGYSVSREKKERFSLILESASTNQTSMYLCASSDSQGYSAQHFGDGTRLSIL.

The chain is built from TRBV7-2 and TRBJ2-2; TRBD1 matches 7 bases. CDR3 length equals 16 residues. J was trimmed by 5 bases and V by 5 bases; bases with no gene match: 11. The germline CDR1 and CDR2 sequences are SGHTA and FQGNSA. CDR3 bases: TGTGCCAGCAGCCCAAACAGGGGAAGCCGAACCGGGGAGCTGTTTTTT. Encoded protein: CASSPNRGSRTGELFF.

This clone was recorded only once. This chain links TRBV2 with TRBJ1-4; 9 bases are a match to TRBD1. The CDR3 extends over 14 amino acids. The junction had 3 bases not matched to a gene; V was cut back by 7 bases and J by 3 bases. Germline values: CDR1 SNHLY, CDR2 FYNNEI. The CDR3 DNA sequence: TGTGCCAGCAACGGACAGGGGTCTAATGAAAAACTGTTTTTT. Protein sequence: CASNGQGSNEKLFF.

The chain employs TRBV2 and TRBJ1-1, with 11 positions matching TRBD1. CDR1 is SNHLY, CDR2 FYNNEI, per germline. The V and J ends lost 3 bases and 5 bases, in that order; junction bases with no gene match: 8. The CDR3 runs to 16 residues. The CDR3 sequence: CASSERTGGFVTEAFF. CDR3 nucleotides: TGTGCCAGCAGTGAGAGGACAGGGGGCTTTGTGACTGAAGCTTTCTTT.